This TCR beta chain was found in a study of T-cell reconstitution after alpha-beta-depleted transplantation in children. Study-wide results and caveats: One year post-transplant, T-cell counts and diversity were largely derived from T cells produced anew. Roughly two months post-transplant, alpha-beta T cells reportedly originated from several hundred graft clones that had expanded. For some patients, TCRbeta diversity was high at day 60 because of recipient T cells and thymic progenitors that survived.

The TCRbeta library was prepared with unique molecular identifiers. From the PCR reads, TCRdb called clonotypes with MiXCR, one entry per CDR3 protein. The sample has hundreds of thousands of distinct CDR3 sequences, under 15% seen once; the top ten hold 0.75% to 0.85%. Germline assignment: CDR1 LGHDT and CDR2 YNNKEL (reference sequence). This CDR3 region has 14 residues. V lost 1 base to trimming and J lost 3 bases, with 10 bases between them. A note on this clonotype: No antigen is known for it.

This TCR was sampled from a girl aged 2-10 years with congenital amegakaryocytic thrombocytopenia, due to receive a stem cell transplant. The starting material was PBMCs, obtained before TCRalphabeta/CD19-depleted stem cell transplant. The rearrangement joins TRBV3-1 to TRBJ2-7; D might be TRBD1 (5 bases). CDR3 sequence (DNA): TGTGCCAGCAGCCAAGGCAGGGTGTTCTACGAGCAGTACTTC. It codes for CASSQGRVFYEQYF.